Listed below are T cell receptor beta chains from one sample, sequenced in a study of beta chain features in type 1 diabetes. The assay was immunoSEQ multiplex PCR, and TCRdb's table has in-frame clones only and misses some. The data show 400,000 to 600,000 clones, roughly 31% seen once. Sample: naive CD4+ T cells from blood. These TCRs come from a man aged 18 to 35 in good health. The conserved cysteine and the conserved F or W are not part of the CDR3 here. Fields, in order: CDR3 length, V gene, CDR3 protein.

11 | TRBV30 | AWIRALDEKLF
16 | TRBV30 | AWSVKVTGPSGANVLT
13 | TRBV29-1 | SARRPGQGGNEQF
13 | TRBV14 | ASSDGAWALAEQF
12 | TRBV29-1 | SAGTGGAGQPQH
11 | TRBV7-2 | ASSRPGRDVQF
12 | TRBV30 | AWSFGLADNEQF
11 | TRBV12-5 | ASGSTRSDTQY
12 | TRBV6-6 | ASSTTSSDNEQF
11 | TRBV7-2 | ASSYLASNEQF
12 | TRBV9 | ASSVGGSNQPQH
13 | TRBV15 | ATSSDVGGSYEQY
11 | TRBV29-1 | SVRQGGPYEQY
15 | TRBV9 | ASSVGWVANSYNEQF
11 | TRBV25-1 | ASSEYGFYGYT
14 | TRBV19 | ASSIVVAGGTQPQH
14 | TRBV7-9 | ASSSTTGTELYEQY
13 | TRBV12-5 | ASARLEGHLGELF
9 | TRBV7-2 | ASSPKETQY
13 | TRBV25-1 | ASSDPGLLNTEAF
13 | TRBV9 | ASSVHPKGTDGYT
17 | TRBV27 | ASLGLAGPVPSSYNEQF
12 | TRBV4-1 | ASSQVALTMMQF
12 | TRBV19 | ATRDRGPNQPQH
10 | TRBV30 | AWSSPGYGYT
13 | TRBV5-1 | ASSSAGQGPYEQY
10 | TRBV28 | ASSLLRGELF
9 | TRBV28 | ASSMNTEAF
8 | TRBV20-1 | SAGQETQY
13 | TRBV29-1 | SVERRHRGMDEQY
11 | TRBV11-3 | ASSLDVASRQY
12 | TRBV5-1 | ASRFTAGEETQY
12 | TRBV7-9 | ASSSSGRQETQY
13 | TRBV9 | ASSPRGGAGETQY
14 | TRBV7-2 | ASSQEGLASQETQY
17 | TRBV4-1 | ASSPTSGTAVTTNNEQF
9 | TRBV20-1 | SARPYNEQF
11 | TRBV30 | AWSARNTGELF
14 | TRBV4-1 | ASSQDRLAGGYEQF
13 | TRBV30 | AWSRGLRGIYEQY
11 | TRBV5-4 | ASSLDRLYEQY